The sequence of this TCR beta chain was determined in a study of spatial heterogeneity in lung cancer. Individual TCR cDNA molecules each bore their own unique molecular identifier. MiXCR, applied by TCRdb to the 5' RACE reads, yields one record per CDR3 protein. Of more than 5,000 distinct CDR3 sequences listed, 7.5% to 9% are singletons. The V gene end was trimmed by 7 bases and the J gene end by 1 base; junction bases not matched to a gene: 8. There are 16 residues in the CDR3. Germline V CDR1 and CDR2: SGHTA, FQGNSA. There are many counts of this clonotype. Its antigen is unknown. The time point here: sample taken at primary tumor resection. Donors were under 90 untreated early-stage non-small cell lung cancer patients. Without sorting, whole RNA was sequenced from tumor, nontumor lung or frozen PBMC. Study-level points and caveats: Intratumoral expanded alpha and beta TCR counts were found to track tumor mutation counts.

The chain joins TRBV7-2 to TRBJ2-3, with 10 bases fitting TRBD2. This specimen was lung tumor tissue, taken at surgery. The sequence was collected from a female donor with early-stage non-small cell lung cancer. The CDR3 sequence is CASNPRTSGGTDTQYF. CDR3 in DNA: TGTGCCAGCAACCCAAGGACTAGCGGCGGCACAGATACGCAGTATTTT.